The 18 T cell receptor beta chains reported below all come from one sample, sequenced in a study of OX40 agonist ivuxolimab in advanced cancers. The table came from immunoSEQ multiplex PCR; TCRdb's copy has only in-frame clones and leaves some out. The table has over 85,000 clones, roughly 84% seen once. Here the sequenced sample was CD4+ or CD8+ T cells sorted from blood, taken in a trial of the OX40 agonist ivuxolimab. These receptor sequences come from an adult with an advanced solid tumor such as melanoma, head and neck, liver or kidney cancer.

This clone occurred once. The chain is built from TRBV9 and TRBJ2-1, with D possibly being TRBD1 (6 bases). The CDR3 extends over 15 amino acids. Germline V gene data show CDR1 as SGDLS and CDR2 as YYNGEE. V was trimmed by 4 bases and J by 5 bases, leaving 16 bases between them. CDR3 in DNA: TGTGCCAGCAGCCCACCCGGGACAATCGACAATGAGCAGTTCTTC. As protein: CASSPPGTIDNEQFF.

The V and J genes are TRBV25-1 and TRBJ1-2; D remains unclear. V lost 2 bases and J 5 bases, leaving 6 bases between the germline ends. Germline V lookup: CDR1 MGHDK, CDR2 SYGVNS. The CDR3 sequence is 12 residues long. In nucleotides, the CDR3 is TGTGCCAGCAGTGAAACAGATTATGGCTACACCTTC. It codes for CASSETDYGYTF.

CDR3 nucleotide sequence: TGTGCCAGCAGTCCATGGGGTGAAGCTTTCTTT. Protein product: CASSPWGEAFF. V gene TRBV28 combines with J gene TRBJ1-1; D is unclear. Between the trimmed V and J ends, which lost 5 bases and 7 bases, there was a span of 8 bases. This CDR3 spans 11 amino acids. The germline V gene has CDR1 MDHEN and CDR2 SYDVKM.

This clone turned up a few times. The chain uses TRBV6-6 and TRBJ1-5; D remains unclear. V lost 7 bases, J lost 7 bases, and 11 bases lay in between. This CDR3 is 12 amino acids long. Germline CDR1 reads MNHNY; CDR2 reads SVGAGI (reference sequence). CDR3 nucleotides: TGTGCCAGCACCTCCTGGGAACAGCCCCAGCATTTT. Its protein product is CASTSWEQPQHF.

The chain uses TRBV7-9 and TRBJ2-7; perhaps TRBD2 as D (5 bases). The CDR3 is made up of 13 amino acids. Trimming left V 3 bases short and J 2 bases short, with 8 bases between. Per germline, CDR1 SEHNR and CDR2 FQNEAQ (reference sequence). DNA for the CDR3: TGTGCCAGCAGCTTCGGACTCGCCTACGAGCAGTACTTC. Translating it yields CASSFGLAYEQYF.

The J gene is TRBJ2-1, the V gene TRBV5-1; the D is unclear. Germline lookup yields CDR1 SGHRS and CDR2 YFSETQ. This CDR3 comprises 15 residues. Trimming left V 0 bases short and J 4 bases short, with 11 bases between. The CDR3: CASSLEGQLYNEQFF. The CDR3 DNA follows: TGCGCCAGCAGCTTGGAGGGTCAGCTTTACAATGAGCAGTTCTTC.

V is TRBV2 and J is TRBJ2-1, with 7 bases lining up with TRBD2. The CDR3 has 12 amino acids. The trim removed 11 bases at V and 12 bases at J, leaving 13 bases unmatched. The germline V gene encodes CDR1 SNHLY and CDR2 FYNNEI. The CDR3 is CAESWERGSQFF. CDR3 DNA: TGTGCCGAATCCTGGGAGCGGGGATCGCAGTTCTTC.

The chain uses TRBV28 and TRBJ1-2; TRBD1 aligns across 7 bases. Germline V gene data show CDR1 as MDHEN and CDR2 as SYDVKM. With V trimmed by 5 bases and J by 6 bases, 9 bases remained unmatched. The CDR3 spans 14 residues. The DNA of the CDR3 is TGTGCCAGCAGTGACCCGACAGGGACGAATGGCTACACCTTC. It yields the protein CASSDPTGTNGYTF.

This chain links TRBV18 with TRBJ2-4, with D possibly being TRBD1 (5 bases). Trimming stripped 0 bases from V and 2 bases from J, with 14 bases between. Looked up from germline, CDR1 is KGHSH and CDR2 is LQKENI. There are 17 residues in the CDR3. CDR3 bases: TGTGCCAGCTCACCACCGCGGCAGGGATCTACCAAAAACATTCAGTACTTC. Protein: CASSPPRQGSTKNIQYF.

This clone was picked up a small number of times. This chain uses TRBV7-2 with TRBJ1-2; 10 bases are a match to TRBD1. The ends lost 3 bases at V and 3 bases at J; junction bases unmatched: 4. Germline V lookup: CDR1 SGHTA, CDR2 FQGNSA. The CDR3 runs to 15 residues. CDR3 region: CASSLTGGVHYGYTF. The CDR3 DNA sequence: TGTGCCAGCAGCTTGACAGGGGGCGTTCACTATGGCTACACCTTC. Based on the CDR3 plus reference TRBV7-2 and TRBJ1-2, the full variable domain is GAGVSQSPSNKVTEKGKDVELRCDPISGHTALYWYRQSLGQGLEFLIYFQGNSAPDKSGLPSDRFSAERTGGSVSTLTIQRTQQEDSAVYLCASSLTGGVHYGYTFGSGTRLTVV.

About this clone: This specimen includes other DNA sequences encoding the same CDR3. The J gene is TRBJ1-1, the V gene TRBV28; no clear D. Germline V gene lookup returns CDR1 MDHEN and CDR2 SYDVKM. The CDR3 has 12 amino acids. Trimming stripped 5 bases from V and 3 bases from J, with 7 bases between. The CDR3 region is CASSLQDTEAFF. CDR3 in DNA: TGTGCCAGCAGTCTACAAGACACTGAAGCTTTCTTT.

The J gene is TRBJ2-7, the V gene TRBV6-5; D not resolved. The germline V and J ends were trimmed by 0 bases and 2 bases, with 11 bases remaining between them. The length of the CDR3 is 15 residues. In germline, CDR1 is MNHEY, CDR2 SVGAGI. CDR3 DNA: TGTGCCAGCAGTTACTCGATCCGGCGGACCTACGAGCAGTACTTC. This sequence encodes CASSYSIRRTYEQYF.

The rearrangement links TRBV7-2 to TRBJ1-5; D unclear. This CDR3 has 13 residues. Germline loops: CDR1 SGHTA, CDR2 FQGNSA. V lost 5 bases and J 5 bases, leaving 10 bases between the germline ends. In DNA, the CDR3 is TGTGCCAGCAGCAGAGAGGGTCATCAGCCCCAGCATTTT. Translated, it gives CASSREGHQPQHF.

This clone appeared once. V gene TRBV5-1 combines with J gene TRBJ2-6; TRBD1 agrees at 9 bases. Germline-derived CDR1 and CDR2 are SGHRS and YFSETQ. The CDR3 length is 16 residues. The trim removed 4 bases at V and 4 bases at J, leaving 6 bases unmatched. DNA for the CDR3: TGCGCCAGCAGCGCGGACAGGGGATCCGGGGCCAACGTCCTGACTTTC. It yields the protein CASSADRGSGANVLTF.

The chain is built from TRBV28 and TRBJ1-2; D not certain. This CDR3 is built from 13 residues. The V end was cut by 6 bases, the J end by 0 bases, with 8 bases between. Germline loops: CDR1 MDHEN, CDR2 SYDVKM. The CDR3 spells CASSSPTNYGYTF. The CDR3 nucleotides are TGTGCCAGCAGCTCCCCGACTAACTATGGCTACACCTTC.

CDR3: CASSLTGQGGNDYEQYV. The CDR3 DNA reads as TGTGCCAGCAGTTTAACAGGGCAGGGGGGAAATGATTACGAGCAGTACGTC. V gene TRBV28 combines with J gene TRBJ2-7, with D perhaps matching TRBD1 (7 bases). The CDR3 runs to 17 residues. CDR1 is MDHEN and CDR2 is SYDVKM in the germline V gene. The germline V and J ends were trimmed by 2 bases and 4 bases, with 21 bases remaining between them.

V gene TRBV19 combines with J gene TRBJ1-2; 9 bases map to TRBD1. CDR3 size: 14 residues. Per the germline V gene, CDR1 is LNHDA and CDR2 is SQIVND (reference sequence). The V and J ends lost 5 bases and 2 bases, in that order; junction bases with no gene match: 3. The CDR3 nucleotides are TGTGCCAGTAGTGTACAGGGGGCGAACTATGGCTACACCTTC. Amino acid sequence: CASSVQGANYGYTF.

The genes are TRBV18 and TRBJ1-5; D might be TRBD1 (5 bases). The CDR3 contains 14 residues. CDR1 is KGHSH, CDR2 LQKENI, per germline. Trimming took 2 bases from V and 3 from J, leaving 8 bases between them. DNA for the CDR3: TGTGCCAGCTCACCATCGGACATCAATCAGCCCCAGCATTTT. It yields the protein CASSPSDINQPQHF. Filled out from reference TRBV18 and TRBJ1-5, the complete variable domain reads NAGVMQNPRHLVRRRGQEARLRCSPMKGHSHVYWYRQLPEEGLKFMVYLQKENIIDESGMPKERFSAEFPKEGPSILRIQQVVRGDSAAYFCASSPSDINQPQHFGDGTRLSIL.